The clone carrying this TCR beta chain rates as medium-sized. What it binds is not known. TCRdb ran MiXCR on the 5' RACE reads and lists one entry per CDR3 protein. The data show about 140,000 distinct CDR3 sequences, around 25% seen once. The source of the sample is a study of T-cell memory formation after mild COVID-19. Overall study context: TCR clusters showed largely donor specificity. General study results and limits: The study detected some responding clones in pre-infection memory, suggesting cross-reactive memory joined. Proof of SARS-CoV-2 specificity was absent for the second-wave clones that crested on day 37.

V gave up 0 bases and J gave up 2 bases, with 14 bases separating them. Germline V gene sequence: CDR1 MGHRA, CDR2 YSYEKL. The CDR3 has 17 amino acids. The sequenced sample consisted of PBMCs or a T cell subset sorted from them (not recorded which). The TCR comes from an adult woman who had mild COVID-19 (a few samples of this study predate the infection). Cell type and time point are not known. The chain employs TRBV4-1 and TRBJ2-1, with D tentatively TRBD2 (7 bases). The CDR3 is CASSQDGTGGPYNEQFF. As DNA, the CDR3 is TGCGCCAGCAGCCAAGATGGAACGGGGGGCCCCTACAATGAGCAGTTCTTC.